Given below is one T cell receptor (beta chain) in context. What it recognizes is unknown. This record comes from a study of cytomegalovirus exposure and HLA in healthy donors. Study results and limitations: A later analysis linked a missense DCLRE1C variant to TCR beta V- and J-gene trimming. Listed as cytomegalovirus-associated were around 160 TCR beta chains.

PCR involved 60 Vbeta and 13 Jbeta primers. This table comes from immunoSEQ multiplex PCR, and its TCRdb copy is limited to in-frame clones, with some not included. The repertoire holds some 130,000 clones, with over 75% as singletons. Germline V gene data show CDR1 as LNHNV and CDR2 as YYDKDF (reference sequence). The CDR3 extends over 16 amino acids. J was trimmed by 5 bases and V by 1 base; bases with no gene match: 2. The gene calls are TRBV15 and TRBJ2-2, with 12 bases aligning to TRBD2. This receptor was identified in a man aged 25-45 years in good health. Specimen: PBMCs. CDR3 nucleotides: TGTGCCACCAGCAGAGCCGGGACTAGCGGGACCGGGGAGCTGTTTTTT. This translates into CATSRAGTSGTGELFF.